Below, 26 T cell receptor beta chains from the same sample are listed, as sequenced in a study of blood T cell repertoires in COVID-19. Here immunoSEQ multiplex PCR was the method, and the copy in TCRdb shows in-frame clones only, minus some. This table holds more than 90,000 clones, more than 75% found once. The sequenced sample was peripheral blood. The receptors were gathered from a man aged 35 to 55 with acute or convalescent COVID-19.

The genes are TRBV30 and TRBJ1-2; no reliable D call. The V end lost 3 bases, the J end lost 8 bases, and 10 bases lay between the germline ends. The CDR3 totals 11 residues. Per the germline V gene, CDR1 is GTSNPN and CDR2 is SVGIG (reference sequence). CDR3 sequence reads: CAWREFRGYTF. The CDR3 nucleotides read TGTGCCTGGAGGGAGTTTCGGGGCTACACCTTC.

On this clone: The sample holds other DNA sequences that translate to the same CDR3. The chain carries TRBV19 and TRBJ1-5; 8 nucleotides match TRBD1. The CDR3 length is 15 residues. Germline V gene lookup returns CDR1 LNHDA and CDR2 SQIVND (reference sequence). The ends lost 3 bases at V and 5 bases at J; junction bases unmatched: 6. CDR3 bases: TGTGCCAGTAGTATTGGTACAGGGGGGTATCAGCCCCAGCATTTT. Its protein product is CASSIGTGGYQPQHF.

This chain links TRBV20-1 with TRBJ2-1; tentative D call: TRBD2 (6 bases). The germline V and J ends were trimmed by 3 bases and 6 bases, with 18 bases remaining between them. Germline CDR1 is DFQATT and CDR2 is SNEGSKA (reference sequence). This CDR3 has 15 residues. CDR3 coding DNA: TGCAGTGCTAGTACATTTAGCGGAGACTTCAATGAGCAGTTCTTC. Translating it yields CSASTFSGDFNEQFF.

A few counts support this clone. The rearrangement uses TRBV5-5 and TRBJ1-5; the D is unclear. The germline gives CDR1 SGHKS, CDR2 YYEKEE (reference sequence). Trimming cost V 0 bases and J 3 bases, with 7 bases left between them. This CDR3 comprises 14 residues. The CDR3 spells CASSLAGYNQPQHF. CDR3 nucleotide sequence: TGTGCCAGCAGCTTGGCGGGTTACAATCAGCCCCAGCATTTT. The variable domain in full, completed from reference TRBV5-5 and TRBJ1-5, reads DAGVTQSPTHLIKTRGQQVTLRCSPISGHKSVSWYQQVLGQGPQFIFQYYEKEERGRGNFPDRFSARQFPNYSSELNVNALLLGDSALYLCASSLAGYNQPQHFGDGTRLSIL.

J is TRBJ2-1 and V is TRBV9; a weak D match, TRBD2 (6 bases). The CDR3 has 16 residues. Germline CDR1 SGDLS, CDR2 YYNGEE. V lost 0 bases to trimming and J lost 4 bases, with 14 bases between them. The CDR3 reads CASSVDPGVGYNEQFF. As DNA, the CDR3 is TGTGCCAGCAGCGTAGATCCGGGAGTGGGTTACAATGAGCAGTTCTTC.

This clone occurred once. The V gene is TRBV29-1, the J gene TRBJ2-1, with D unresolved. CDR1 and CDR2 from the germline V gene are SQVTM and ANQGSEA. There are 14 residues in the CDR3. Trimming removed 1 base from V and 0 bases from J, with 7 bases in between. The CDR3 DNA sequence: TGCAGCGTTGAAGCAGTGGCCTCCTACAATGAGCAGTTCTTC. Translated: CSVEAVASYNEQFF.

The genes are TRBV19 and TRBJ1-2; TRBD1 matches 7 bases. Trimming took 0 bases from V and 6 from J; bases not matched to a gene: 4. Germline assignment: CDR1 LNHDA and CDR2 SQIVND (reference sequence). This CDR3 contains 14 residues. The CDR3: CASSIDRGSDGYTF. In nucleotides, the CDR3 is TGTGCCAGTAGTATAGACAGGGGGAGCGATGGCTACACCTTC.

The rearrangement joins TRBV13 to TRBJ2-5; the match to TRBD2 covers 7 bases. The germline V gene has CDR1 PRHDT and CDR2 FYEKMQ (reference sequence). J was trimmed by 5 bases and V by 8 bases; bases with no gene match: 8. The length of the CDR3 is 13 residues. DNA for the CDR3: TGTGCCAGCGCAAGGGGCGGGGGTGAGACCCAGTACTTC. It encodes CASARGGGETQYF.

The chain employs TRBV5-4 and TRBJ2-1; D gene unclear. This CDR3 has 12 amino acids. Germline CDR1 is SGHNT and CDR2 is YYREEE (reference sequence). Trimming stripped 1 base from V and 10 bases from J, with 9 bases between. The chain's CDR3 is CASSLLALEQFF. The DNA of the CDR3 is TGTGCCAGCAGCTTGTTGGCTCTGGAGCAGTTCTTC.

The chain links TRBV24-1 to TRBJ2-5, with 8 bases lining up with TRBD2. This CDR3 contains 16 residues. From germline, CDR1 is KGHDR and CDR2 SFDVKD. V was clipped by 2 bases and J by 4 bases; unmatched bases: 8. The CDR3, as DNA: TGTGCCACCAGTGATTCCCCGTCGGGGGGGAGAGAGACCCAGTACTTC. Its protein product is CATSDSPSGGRETQYF.

The chain uses TRBV7-9 and TRBJ1-4; 9 positions agree with TRBD1. With 1 base clipped from V and 5 bases from J, the junction kept 2 bases outside the gene matches. Germline CDR1 SEHNR, CDR2 FQNEAQ (reference sequence). The CDR3 consists of 15 residues. The CDR3 region is CASSLGGTGNEKLFF. The CDR3, as DNA: TGTGCCAGCAGCTTAGGGGGGACAGGGAATGAAAAACTGTTTTTT.

The chain recombines TRBV2 with TRBJ1-2, with D perhaps TRBD1 (5 bases). V dropped 7 bases and J dropped 4 bases, with 13 bases sitting between them. This CDR3 region has 13 residues. The germline gives CDR1 SNHLY, CDR2 FYNNEI. CDR3 DNA: TGTGCCAGCACCGAACGGGGGTTCTATGGCTACACCTTC. Protein sequence: CASTERGFYGYTF.

V gene TRBV3-1 (or the pseudogene TRBV3-2) combines with J gene TRBJ2-1; tentative D call: TRBD2 (5 bases). This CDR3 is 13 amino acids long. The V gene lost 2 bases and the J gene lost 14 bases, with 16 bases spanning the gap. Germline CDR1 reads LGHDT; CDR2 reads YNNKEL (reference sequence). This CDR3 is CASSQSRDGPKFF. As DNA, the CDR3 is TGTGCCAGCAGCCAAAGCCGGGATGGACCGAAGTTCTTC.

The chain couples TRBV27 to TRBJ2-2; TRBD1 matches 8 bases. The V gene's germline CDR1 is MNHEY and CDR2 SMNVEV (reference sequence). Germline trimming cut 8 bases from V and 7 bases from J; bases unmatched to any gene: 15. The length of the CDR3 is 16 residues. CDR3 nucleotide sequence: TGTGCCAGCCCCCCTAGAGCACAGGGGGAAGTCGGGGAGCTGTTTTTT. Translating gives CASPPRAQGEVGELFF.

This rearrangement joins TRBV9 to TRBJ2-7, with no clear D. In germline, CDR1 is SGDLS, CDR2 YYNGEE. The CDR3 is 13 residues long. Trimming left V 0 bases short and J 4 bases short, with 8 bases between. The CDR3 DNA is TGTGCCAGCAGCGTAGGGATACTATACGAGCAGTACTTC. Translation gives CASSVGILYEQYF.

The chain carries TRBV30 and TRBJ2-1; D is possibly TRBD2 (5 bases). Deletions cut 1 base from V and 8 bases from J, with 9 bases between. This CDR3 has 12 amino acids. Germline V CDR1 and CDR2: GTSNPN, SVGIG (reference sequence). The DNA of the CDR3 is TGTGCCTGGAGTGCCCCCGGGGATGAGCAGTTCTTC. Protein product: CAWSAPGDEQFF.

J is TRBJ2-5 and V is TRBV6-6; D may be TRBD1 (6 bases). This CDR3 spans 15 amino acids. V was trimmed by 2 bases and J by 2 bases, leaving 12 bases between them. Per germline, CDR1 MNHNY and CDR2 SVGAGI (reference sequence). The CDR3 loop is CASSYVPDRQETQYF. CDR3 sequence (DNA): TGTGCCAGCAGTTACGTCCCGGACAGACAAGAGACCCAGTACTTC.

This chain joins TRBV4-1 and TRBJ2-1, with 10 bases matching TRBD2. Germline assignment: CDR1 MGHRA and CDR2 YSYEKL. The junction had 7 bases not matched to a gene; V was cut back by 4 bases and J by 4 bases. The CDR3 loop spans 16 amino acids. CDR3 residues: CASSRPLAGDYNEQFF. The CDR3 coding sequence is TGCGCCAGCAGCCGACCCCTAGCGGGAGATTACAATGAGCAGTTCTTC.

The V call is TRBV7-9, the J call TRBJ2-3; D remains ambiguous. The germline V gene encodes CDR1 SEHNR and CDR2 FQNEAQ (reference sequence). Trimming cost V 1 base and J 0 bases, with 5 bases left between them. The CDR3 has 14 residues. The CDR3 DNA reads as TGTGCCAGCAGCTTAGGCACTAGCACAGATACGCAGTATTTT. This sequence encodes CASSLGTSTDTQYF.

This sequence joins TRBV4-3 and TRBJ2-1, with 7 bases lining up with TRBD2. Germline V CDR1 and CDR2: LGHNA, YSLEER. This CDR3 has 15 residues. The junction had 7 bases not matched to a gene; V was cut back by 1 base and J by 7 bases. CDR3 sequence reads: CASSQGGLVSNEQFF. CDR3 sequence (DNA): TGCGCCAGCAGCCAAGGTGGACTAGTTAGTAATGAGCAGTTCTTC.

The chain employs TRBV28 and TRBJ1-3; D is unresolved. This CDR3 has 15 residues. V was cut by 7 bases and J by 5 bases, with 18 bases left in between. From germline, CDR1 is MDHEN and CDR2 SYDVKM. In DNA form, the CDR3 reads TGTGCCAGCACCTCCGGGCCCCGGAGGAGAAACACCATATATTTT. It is translated as CASTSGPRRRNTIYF.

J is TRBJ2-5 and V is TRBV11-2; 8 nucleotides line up with TRBD1. Germline CDR1 is SGHAT and CDR2 is FQNNGV. After removal of 1 base from V and 5 bases from J, the junction contained 6 bases not matched to a gene. This CDR3 has 15 amino acids. CDR3 in amino acids: CASSLGDRGGETQYF. CDR3 nucleotide sequence: TGTGCCAGCAGCTTAGGAGACAGGGGCGGGGAGACCCAGTACTTC.

This rearrangement joins TRBV5-8 to TRBJ2-1; 11 nucleotides agree with TRBD2. This CDR3 is 15 amino acids long. CDR1 is SGHTS, CDR2 YDEGEE, per germline. Trimming removed 2 bases from V and 8 bases from J; junction bases left unmatched: 6. CDR3 in DNA: TGTGCCAGCAGCTTAGCTAGCGGGAGGTTCGATGAGCAGTTCTTC. Residues: CASSLASGRFDEQFF.

The rearrangement joins TRBV30 to TRBJ1-3, with a tentative D call TRBD1 (6 bases). This CDR3 has 15 amino acids. V lost 1 base and J lost 0, with 10 bases in between. The germline V gene has CDR1 GTSNPN and CDR2 SVGIG (reference sequence). The CDR3 sequence is CAWSAGTHSGNTIYF. The DNA for the CDR3 is TGTGCCTGGAGTGCCGGGACACACTCTGGAAACACCATATATTTT.

V usage is TRBV12-3 or TRBV12-4 and J usage is TRBJ2-7; tentative D call: TRBD2 (6 bases). This CDR3 contains 13 residues. Trimming left V 2 bases short and J 4 bases short, with 9 bases between. DNA of the CDR3: TGTGCCAGCAGTTTACTTGGGGGGTACGAGCAGTACTTC. It yields the protein CASSLLGGYEQYF.

This CDR3 reads CASSMLAATPSGEQFF. The CDR3 DNA reads as TGTGCCAGTAGTATGTTAGCGGCGACCCCCTCGGGTGAGCAGTTCTTC. This chain uses TRBV19 with TRBJ2-1; D might be TRBD2 (6 bases). V lost 3 bases, J lost 9 bases, and 21 bases lay in between. Germline lookup yields CDR1 LNHDA and CDR2 SQIVND (reference sequence). This CDR3 spans 16 amino acids. The full variable domain, completed using reference TRBV19 and TRBJ2-1, is DGGITQSPKYLFRKEGQNVTLSCEQNLNHDAMYWYRQDPGQGLRLIYYSQIVNDFQKGDIAEGYSVSREKKESFPLTVTSAQKNPTAFYLCASSMLAATPSGEQFFGPGTRLTVL.